This entry lists 24 T cell receptor beta chains sequenced from one sample in a study of blood T cell repertoires in COVID-19. The data were produced by immunoSEQ multiplex PCR, yet TCRdb's version contains in-frame clones alone and is incomplete. The sample holds more than 250,000 clones, over 75% seen once. Sequencing was done on a sample of peripheral blood. Receptors were obtained from a man in his fifties or sixties with active or convalescent COVID-19.

V usage is TRBV5-1 and J usage is TRBJ2-1; D perhaps matches TRBD1 (6 bases). The CDR3 length is 13 residues. Trimming removed 4 bases from V and 13 bases from J, with 18 bases in between. From germline, CDR1 is SGHRS and CDR2 YFSETQ. The CDR3 DNA reads TGCGCCAGCAGCCAAGAACTTACAGGGACCCAGTTCTTC. Protein: CASSQELTGTQFF.

The V gene is TRBV6-5, the J gene TRBJ2-7; D gene uncertain. This CDR3 has 13 residues. Germline V gene data show CDR1 as MNHEY and CDR2 as SVGAGI. V was shortened by 7 bases and J by 2 bases, with 12 bases between the two germline ends. The CDR3 loop reads CASISTTTYEQYF. CDR3 bases: TGTGCCAGCATTTCGACAACCACCTACGAGCAGTACTTC.

V and J are TRBV7-2 and TRBJ2-6; D uncertain. V was trimmed by 0 bases and J by 4 bases, leaving 4 bases between them. Germline lookup yields CDR1 SGHTA and CDR2 FQGNSA. The CDR3 is made up of 14 amino acids. CDR3 sequence reads: CASSLAAGANVLTF. CDR3 nucleotide sequence: TGTGCCAGCAGCTTAGCGGCAGGGGCCAACGTCCTGACTTTC.

The chain joins TRBV7-5 to TRBJ2-1; whether TRBD2, the table's D call, matches the DNA was not checked. TRBV7-5 constitutes a pseudogene. This CDR3 is 17 amino acids long. CDR3 sequence (DNA): TGTGCCAGAAGCTTAGGGGGACTAGCGGGGGGCCGCGATGAGCAGTTCTTC. Translated: CARSLGGLAGGRDEQFF.

This clone showed up just once. The chain couples TRBV19 to TRBJ1-4; TRBD1 is a possible D gene (6 bases). Looked up from germline, CDR1 is LNHDA and CDR2 is SQIVND (reference sequence). The CDR3 length is 13 residues. V was shortened by 4 bases and J by 6 bases, with 9 bases between the two germline ends. The CDR3 DNA follows: TGTGCCAGTAGTACACAGGGTTATGAAAAACTGTTTTTT. Its protein is CASSTQGYEKLFF.

The V gene is TRBV10-3, the J gene TRBJ1-1; 7 positions agree with TRBD1. CDR1 and CDR2 from the germline V gene are ENHRY and SYGVKD. This CDR3 has 14 residues. With V trimmed by 6 bases and J by 4 bases, 8 bases remained unmatched. CDR3 residues: CAISSRQGSTEAFF. The CDR3 bases are TGTGCCATCAGCTCGAGACAGGGTAGCACTGAAGCTTTCTTT.

This clone showed up just a few times. CDR3 loop: CASSLGGSSNYGYTF. As DNA, the CDR3 is TGTGCCAGCTCCCTTGGGGGCAGCTCCAACTATGGCTACACCTTC. V usage is TRBV2 and J usage is TRBJ1-2; D might be TRBD1 (6 bases). Trimming took off 8 bases at V and 2 bases at J, with 18 bases between the two ends. The CDR3 consists of 15 residues. The germline CDR1 and CDR2 sequences are SNHLY and FYNNEI.

The gene calls are TRBV19 and TRBJ1-5; maybe TRBD1 (5 bases). There are 13 residues in the CDR3. The V end was cut by 10 bases, the J end by 7 bases, with 17 bases between. Germline V CDR1 and CDR2: LNHDA, SQIVND (reference sequence). The CDR3 DNA is TGTGCCACCTCCTTGACAGAGGTACAGCCCCAGCATTTT. Its protein is CATSLTEVQPQHF.

The J gene is TRBJ2-1, the V gene TRBV19; 8 bases agree with TRBD1. Losses at the gene ends were 5 bases for V and 5 bases for J; bases not matched to a gene: 8. The V gene's germline CDR1 is LNHDA and CDR2 SQIVND (reference sequence). The CDR3 consists of 15 residues. In DNA form, the CDR3 reads TGTGCCAGTAGTGCACGGGGACAGGTCAACAATGAGCAGTTCTTC. Translating gives CASSARGQVNNEQFF.

The sample holds one count of this clone. The genes are TRBV19 and TRBJ1-1; 9 nucleotides match TRBD1. The CDR3 totals 13 residues. Germline V gives CDR1 LNHDA, CDR2 SQIVND (reference sequence). V lost 9 bases and J lost 7; bases outside the gene matches: 9. The chain's CDR3 is CASRTGADLEAFF. Here the CDR3 DNA reads TGTGCCAGCCGGACAGGGGCGGACCTTGAAGCTTTCTTT.

The table lists this clone with a few counts. The chain carries TRBV7-9 and TRBJ2-1, with 9 bases lining up with TRBD1. The J segment lost 0 bases and the V segment lost 2 bases, leaving 2 bases of the junction unmatched. The germline gives CDR1 SEHNR, CDR2 FQNEAQ (reference sequence). The CDR3 is made up of 16 amino acids. The DNA of the CDR3 is TGTGCCAGCAGCTTATGGGACAGGGTCTCCTACAATGAGCAGTTCTTC. It yields the protein CASSLWDRVSYNEQFF.

The CDR3 region is CASSLMLAGGRNEQFF. In DNA form, the CDR3 reads TGTGCCAGCAGCCTTATGTTGGCGGGAGGTCGGAATGAGCAGTTCTTC. This chain uses TRBV5-4 with TRBJ2-1; 8 bases align to TRBD2. CDR3 length: 16 residues. Per germline, CDR1 SGHNT and CDR2 YYREEE (reference sequence). With 4 bases clipped from V and 7 bases from J, the junction kept 13 bases outside the gene matches.

The gene calls are TRBV6-5 and TRBJ1-2; D gene unclear. The CDR3 runs 15 residues. Between the trimmed V and J ends, which lost 6 bases and 0 bases, there was a span of 14 bases. In germline, CDR1 is MNHEY, CDR2 SVGAGI. DNA of the CDR3: TGTGCCAGCAGCTTCACCTGGCCCCCTAACTATGGCTACACCTTC. It specifies CASSFTWPPNYGYTF.

The gene calls are TRBV28 and TRBJ1-2; D is perhaps TRBD1 (6 bases). CDR1 and CDR2 (germline): MDHEN, SYDVKM. The CDR3 is 12 residues long. V shed 2 bases and J shed 6 bases, with 7 bases lying between them. CDR3 region: CASSLRDNGYTF. As DNA, the CDR3 is TGTGCCAGCAGTTTACGGGACAATGGCTACACCTTC.

The chain joins TRBV2 to TRBJ2-5; D not resolved. Trimming took 6 bases from V and 1 from J, leaving 3 bases between them. Germline CDR1 reads SNHLY; CDR2 reads FYNNEI. The CDR3 is 11 amino acids. This CDR3 is CASSRQETQYF. In nucleotides, the CDR3 is TGTGCCAGCAGCCGCCAAGAGACCCAGTACTTC.

This clone was counted a single time. This chain uses TRBV21-1 with TRBJ1-2; TRBD1, the D gene given by the table, was not confirmed from the DNA. TRBV21-1 is a recognized pseudogene. The CDR3 totals 16 residues. DNA of the CDR3: TGTGCCAGCAGCAAAGGGGGTACAGGGGACTACTATGGCTACACCTTC. Its translation is CASSKGGTGDYYGYTF.

The rearrangement links TRBV11-2 to TRBJ1-1; 9 bases are shared with TRBD1. The junction had 9 bases not matched to a gene; V was cut back by 4 bases and J by 0 bases. CDR1 is SGHAT and CDR2 is FQNNGV in the germline V gene. The CDR3 has 17 residues. The CDR3 here is CASSSLTGGALNTEAFF. Written as DNA, the CDR3 is TGTGCCAGCAGCTCGTTGACAGGGGGAGCCTTGAACACTGAAGCTTTCTTT.

This chain links TRBV28 with TRBJ1-1, with 12 nucleotides matching TRBD1. The CDR3 runs 16 residues. Germline trimming cut 5 bases from V and 5 bases from J; bases unmatched to any gene: 9. CDR1 is MDHEN and CDR2 is SYDVKM in the germline V gene. CDR3 coding DNA: TGTGCCAGCAGTCAGGGGACAGGGGGCGCCCGAACTGAAGCTTTCTTT. Its protein is CASSQGTGGARTEAFF.

V is TRBV6-4 and J is TRBJ2-5; 10 nucleotides agree with TRBD2. The CDR3 length is 17 residues. The V gene's germline CDR1 is MRHNA and CDR2 SNTAGT. Trimming at V came to 1 base and at J to 2 bases, leaving 7 bases not matched to a gene. The CDR3 sequence: CASSDWLAGARQETQYF. Written as DNA, the CDR3 is TGTGCCAGCAGTGACTGGCTAGCGGGGGCAAGGCAAGAGACCCAGTACTTC.

The gene calls are TRBV19 and TRBJ1-3; 7 bases are a match to TRBD1. V trimming: 3 bases; J trimming: 0 bases; junction bases outside the gene matches: 11. This CDR3 has 18 amino acids. Germline loops: CDR1 LNHDA, CDR2 SQIVND (reference sequence). The CDR3, as DNA: TGTGCCAGTAGTATCGTCCGCCGGGACAGCTACTCTGGAAACACCATATATTTT. This gives the protein CASSIVRRDSYSGNTIYF.

V is TRBV27 and J is TRBJ2-4; D not resolved. Germline CDR1 and CDR2: MNHEY and SMNVEV (reference sequence). The CDR3 contains 14 residues. V was clipped by 6 bases and J by 6 bases, with 15 bases between them. This chain's CDR3 is CASRSRFGGNIQYF. The CDR3 DNA reads as TGTGCCAGCAGGTCTAGGTTCGGTGGAAACATTCAGTACTTC.

V usage is TRBV4-2 and J usage is TRBJ2-3; weak D call: TRBD2 (6 bases). The CDR3 length is 16 residues. Germline CDR1 reads LGHNA; CDR2 reads YNFKEQ. V shed 3 bases and J shed 1 base, with 14 bases lying between them. The CDR3, as DNA: TGTGCCAGCAGCCAGGCGGGGCGGGGAGGCACAGATACGCAGTATTTT. Translating it yields CASSQAGRGGTDTQYF.

The V call is TRBV27, the J call TRBJ2-5; 10 bases fit TRBD1. The V gene end was trimmed by 3 bases and the J gene end by 2 bases; junction bases not matched to a gene: 9. This CDR3 has 17 amino acids. Germline-derived CDR1 and CDR2 are MNHEY and SMNVEV (reference sequence). CDR3 residues: CASSFKFPGQGQETQYF. DNA of the CDR3: TGTGCCAGCAGTTTTAAGTTTCCGGGACAGGGGCAAGAGACCCAGTACTTC.

As regards this clone: Other DNA sequences in this sample translate to the same CDR3. The genes are TRBV5-1 and TRBJ2-3, with 13 bases fitting TRBD2. Germline lookup yields CDR1 SGHRS and CDR2 YFSETQ. Unmatched junction bases numbered 6, after V lost 4 bases and J lost 4 bases. This CDR3 is built from 16 residues. The CDR3 DNA sequence: TGCGCCAGCAGCCTAGGACTAGCGGGAGCGGCAGATACGCAGTATTTT. It codes for CASSLGLAGAADTQYF.